This is a list of T cell receptor beta chains from one sample in a study of CD8 T cells in Susac syndrome. Via MiXCR, TCRdb re-called the immunoSEQ multiplex PCR reads, giving one row per CDR3 protein. The sample has roughly 80,000 distinct CDR3 sequences; roughly 94% are singletons. The specimen sequenced was CD8+ T cells from PBMCs. The receptor set was obtained from a human donor with Susac syndrome. The CDR3 runs from the conserved cysteine through the conserved F or W. A D gene is named only where the DNA matches it firmly. Only some rows state a clone size, as once, few, many or a class for expanded clones.

-	TRBV13	TRBJ2-3	-	CASTSRGSDTQYF	TGTGCCAGCACCTCCAGGGGTTCGGATACGCAGTATTTT
TRBD1	TRBV15	TRBJ2-7	once	CATSRDRAGGTYEQYF	TGTGCCACCAGCAGAGATCGAGCAGGGGGTACCTACGAGCAGTACTTC
TRBD2	TRBV5-1	TRBJ2-5	once	CASSFRAGGQETQYF	TGCGCCAGCAGCTTTCGAGCGGGGGGACAAGAGACCCAGTACTTC
TRBD1	TRBV5-1	TRBJ1-1	once	CASSLGDRGEAFF	TGCGCCAGCAGCTTGGGGGACAGGGGTGAAGCTTTCTTT
-	TRBV11-2	TRBJ2-7	-	CASSLWGSYEQYF	TGTGCCAGCAGCTTATGGGGCTCCTACGAGCAGTACTTC
TRBD1	TRBV9	TRBJ2-7	-	CASSVAGTGLSYEQYF	TGTGCCAGCAGCGTGGCCGGGACAGGACTCTCCTACGAGCAGTACTTC
TRBD2	TRBV9	TRBJ2-3	-	CASSGLAGGTSTDTQYF	TGTGCCAGCAGCGGACTAGCGGGGGGGACTAGCACAGATACGCAGTATTTT
-	TRBV10-3	TRBJ2-3	-	CAISEKPFTDTQYF	TGTGCCATCAGTGAGAAACCGTTCACAGATACGCAGTATTTT
-	TRBV27	TRBJ2-4	-	CASSFASGNIQYF	TGTGCCAGCAGTTTCGCTTCGGGGAACATTCAGTACTTC
-	TRBV9	TRBJ1-2	once	CASSPTSNYGYTF	TGTGCCAGCAGCCCTACATCTAACTATGGCTACACCTTC
-	TRBV4-1	TRBJ2-5	-	CASSQDSQETQYF	TGCGCCAGCAGCCAAGATAGCCAAGAGACCCAGTACTTC
TRBD2	TRBV4-1	TRBJ2-1	-	CASSLGLAGSGFEQFF	TGCGCCAGCAGCCTCGGACTAGCGGGGAGTGGGTTTGAGCAGTTCTTC
TRBD1	TRBV7-6	TRBJ2-7	-	CASSWDRGGLYEQYF	TGTGCCAGCTCCTGGGACAGGGGAGGACTCTACGAGCAGTACTTC
TRBD1	TRBV9	TRBJ1-5	-	CASSARGGDQPQHF	TGTGCCAGCAGCGCACGAGGGGGCGATCAGCCCCAGCATTTT
-	TRBV6-5	TRBJ2-3	-	CASAWAGTDTQYF	TGTGCCAGCGCGTGGGCGGGCACAGATACGCAGTATTTT
TRBD1	TRBV19	TRBJ2-7	once	CASTPRDREYEQYF	TGTGCCAGTACCCCCAGGGACAGGGAGTACGAGCAGTACTTC
-	TRBV28	TRBJ1-2	-	CASSPNRGTAGYGYTF	TGTGCCAGCAGTCCGAACCGCGGCACCGCGGGCTATGGCTACACCTTC
TRBD1	TRBV7-2	TRBJ1-3	-	CASSHGTDGNTIYF	TGTGCCAGCAGCCACGGGACAGACGGAAACACCATATATTTT
-	TRBV20-1	TRBJ2-7	few	CSAESLESRSYEQYF	TGCAGTGCAGAATCTCTAGAATCCCGCTCCTACGAGCAGTACTTC
TRBD1	TRBV7-9	TRBJ2-7	-	CASSATGSYEQYF	TGTGCCAGCAGCGCGACAGGGTCCTACGAGCAGTACTTC
TRBD1	TRBV5-4	TRBJ1-5	-	CASSLDRGQPQHF	TGTGCCAGCAGCTTAGACAGGGGTCAGCCCCAGCATTTT
-	TRBV15	TRBJ2-7	-	CATSRDHRVDEQYF	TGTGCCACCAGCAGAGATCACAGGGTAGACGAGCAGTACTTC
TRBD1	TRBV6-7	TRBJ1-5	-	CASSSGTAINQPQHF	TGTGCCAGCAGTTCGGGGACAGCGATCAATCAGCCCCAGCATTTT
TRBD1	TRBV29-1	TRBJ2-2	-	CSAQGQGARGTGELFF	TGCAGCGCCCAGGGACAGGGGGCGCGGGGCACCGGGGAGCTGTTTTTT
TRBD1	TRBV19	TRBJ1-2	-	CASSGTGNDGYTF	TGTGCCAGTAGCGGGACAGGGAATGATGGCTACACCTTC